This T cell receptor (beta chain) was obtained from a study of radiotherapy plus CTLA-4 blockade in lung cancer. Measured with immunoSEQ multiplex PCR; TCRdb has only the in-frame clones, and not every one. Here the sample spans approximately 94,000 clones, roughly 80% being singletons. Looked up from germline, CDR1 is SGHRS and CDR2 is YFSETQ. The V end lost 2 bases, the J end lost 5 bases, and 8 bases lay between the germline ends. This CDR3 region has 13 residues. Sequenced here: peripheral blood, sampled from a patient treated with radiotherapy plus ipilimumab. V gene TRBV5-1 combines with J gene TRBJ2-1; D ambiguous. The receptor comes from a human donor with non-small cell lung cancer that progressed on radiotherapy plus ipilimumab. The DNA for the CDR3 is TGCGCCAGCAGCTTTGGAGACCACAATGAGCAGTTCTTC. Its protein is CASSFGDHNEQFF. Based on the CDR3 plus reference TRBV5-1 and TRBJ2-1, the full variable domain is KAGVTQTPRYLIKTRGQQVTLSCSPISGHRSVSWYQQTPGQGLQFLFEYFSETQRNKGNFPGRFSGRQFSNSRSEMNVSTLELGDSALYLCASSFGDHNEQFFGPGTRLTVL.